This TCR beta chain is drawn from a study of cytomegalovirus exposure and HLA in healthy donors. Generated by immunoSEQ multiplex PCR, the TCRdb table keeps only in-frame clones and is missing some. The sample yields roughly 59,000 clones, approximately 95% seen once. The CDR3 is 15 amino acids. V lost 2 bases, J lost 11 bases, and 14 bases stayed unmatched. The germline gives CDR1 MNHNY, CDR2 SVGAGI (reference sequence). The chain uses TRBV6-6 and TRBJ1-1; 7 positions agree with TRBD1. Sequenced input: PBMCs. This receptor was identified in a woman under 30 in good health and CMV-seropositive. CDR3 region: CASSYPGVEGASAFF. DNA for the CDR3: TGTGCCAGCAGTTACCCGGGGGTTGAGGGGGCCAGCGCTTTCTTT.